The present T cell receptor (beta chain) was sequenced within a study of shared clonotypes between healthy human individuals. Background on the study: The cohort had two women and a few men, ages 18 to 49.

Replicate PCRs for unsorted PBMC used around 270 ng DNA (roughly 29,000 T cell genomes). The assay was immunoSEQ multiplex PCR, and TCRdb's table has in-frame clones only and misses some. Of about 480,000 clones in the sample, 75% to 80% were seen once. The study drew all its donors from Caucasian adults living in Nashville, Tennessee. Trimming left V 4 bases short and J 0 bases short, with 13 bases between. Germline-derived CDR1 and CDR2 are LNHDA and SQIVND (reference sequence). The CDR3 loop spans 15 amino acids. The source of this sequence is a middle-aged woman in good health. Some clones in this sample may be carry-over from other donors' samples. This chain uses TRBV19 with TRBJ2-7, with D possibly called TRBD1 or TRBD2 (5 bases each). Sequencing input: PBMCs. For the CDR3, the DNA is TGTGCCAGTAGTAGGGGACCGTTGAGCTCCTACGAGCAGTACTTC. This codes for CASSRGPLSSYEQYF.